This TCR beta chain originates from a study of T cells in Graves' hyperthyroidism and ophthalmopathy. Newly diagnosed patients aged 18 to 65 had hyperthyroidism of under 2 months' duration. Those patients with uncontrolled infection, other autoimmune disease, pregnancy or lactation were excluded. The CDR3 regions of TCR beta were amplified from RNA transcripts. During a first-round RT-PCR of the TCR CDR3, the HTBI primer set was used. TCRdb fed the multiplex PCR reads into MiXCR, producing one record per CDR3 protein. The table has approximately 420,000 distinct CDR3 sequences, 14% to 15% seen once. The study, taken as a whole, reports: From stable hyperthyroidism, ophthalmopathy was separated by a 13 V-J model.

The CDR3 length is 13 residues. CDR1 is MNHEY, CDR2 SMNVEV, per germline (reference sequence). Trimming cost V 5 bases and J 5 bases, with 13 bases left between them. This clonotype was counted ten times or more. As yet, its antigen is unknown. The TCR sequence derives from a woman in her 30s with Graves' hyperthyroidism. Sequenced sample: blood. The V gene is TRBV27, the J gene TRBJ2-7; D gene uncertain. CDR3 region: CASSITWRNEQYF. In nucleotides, the CDR3 is TGTGCCAGCAGTATTACATGGCGAAACGAGCAGTACTTC.